The 32 T cell receptor beta chains in this list originate from one sample, sequenced in a study of blood T cell repertoires in COVID-19. The assay was immunoSEQ multiplex PCR, and TCRdb's table has in-frame clones only and misses some. The data hold 90,000 to 120,000 clones, with about 91% observed a single time. Sequences were obtained from peripheral blood. These receptors all stem from a man aged 45-60 years with active or convalescent COVID-19.

The chain carries TRBV28 and TRBJ2-3; the match to TRBD1 covers 9 bases. The CDR3 has 16 residues. J gave up 3 bases and V 9 bases, and 13 bases lay outside the gene matches. CDR1 and CDR2 (germline): MDHEN, SYDVKM. The CDR3: CARTTPGTGSTDTQYF. As DNA, the CDR3 is TGTGCCAGAACTACCCCCGGGACAGGGTCTACAGATACGCAGTATTTT.

The rearrangement links TRBV2 to TRBJ1-5; the D gene is possibly TRBD1 (5 bases). This CDR3 has 13 amino acids. V gave up 5 bases and J gave up 3 bases, with 8 bases separating them. The V gene's germline CDR1 is SNHLY and CDR2 FYNNEI. CDR3 loop: CASSRGNNQPQHF. The CDR3 DNA follows: TGTGCCAGCAGTAGGGGAAACAATCAGCCCCAGCATTTT.

The chain's CDR3 is CASSQLILGAAGSPLHF. For the CDR3, the DNA is TGTGCCAGCAGCCAACTGATTTTGGGGGCCGCGGGTTCACCCCTCCACTTT. This chain links TRBV3-1 (or the pseudogene TRBV3-2) with TRBJ1-6, with D maybe TRBD1 (6 bases). The CDR3 is made up of 17 amino acids. In germline, CDR1 is LGHDT, CDR2 YNNKEL (reference sequence). V was shortened by 2 bases and J by 9 bases, with 20 bases between the two germline ends.

CDR3 loop: CASSLGTGQAVGANVLTF. As DNA, the CDR3 is TGCGCCAGCAGCTTGGGAACAGGACAGGCCGTTGGGGCCAACGTCCTGACTTTC. The chain carries TRBV5-1 and TRBJ2-6, with TRBD1 matching over 7 bases. Trimming cost V 0 bases and J 3 bases; bases outside gene matches: 9. Looked up from germline, CDR1 is SGHRS and CDR2 is YFSETQ. This CDR3 is 18 amino acids long.

The V gene is TRBV19, the J gene TRBJ2-3; 7 bases fit TRBD1. This CDR3 has 16 amino acids. V lost 5 bases, J lost 2 bases, and 10 bases stayed unmatched. Germline V gives CDR1 LNHDA, CDR2 SQIVND (reference sequence). The CDR3 reads CASSASQGYYTDTQYF. Here the CDR3 DNA reads TGTGCCAGTAGTGCCTCACAGGGGTACTACACAGATACGCAGTATTTT.

The V and J genes are TRBV30 and TRBJ1-1; 9 nucleotides align to TRBD1. CDR3 length: 14 amino acids. Looked up from germline, CDR1 is GTSNPN and CDR2 is SVGIG (reference sequence). V lost 5 bases, J lost 6 bases, and 10 bases stayed unmatched. CDR3 in amino acids: CAWGTGTGWSEAFF. The CDR3 bases are TGTGCCTGGGGGACCGGGACAGGGTGGTCTGAAGCTTTCTTT. The whole variable domain, filled in from reference TRBV30 and TRBJ1-1, reads SQTIHQWPATLVQPVGSPLSLECTVEGTSNPNLYWYRQAAGRGLQLLFYSVGIGQISSEVPQNLSASRPQDRQFILSSKKLLLSDSGFYLCAWGTGTGWSEAFFGQGTRLTVV.

This chain connects TRBV28 to TRBJ2-7; 7 positions agree with TRBD1. Germline CDR1 reads MDHEN; CDR2 reads SYDVKM. This CDR3 comprises 14 residues. Trimming removed 3 bases from V and 7 bases from J; junction bases left unmatched: 9. DNA of the CDR3: TGTGCCAGCAGTTTCTCCCGACAGGGTGAGGAGCAGTACTTC. This translates into CASSFSRQGEEQYF.

The rearrangement uses TRBV7-9 and TRBJ2-1; TRBD2 matches 13 bases. Germline lookup yields CDR1 SEHNR and CDR2 FQNEAQ (reference sequence). The V and J ends lost 5 bases and 9 bases, in that order; junction bases with no gene match: 10. This CDR3 spans 16 amino acids. CDR3 sequence reads: CASSPTSGRALGEQFF. The CDR3 DNA follows: TGTGCCAGCAGCCCAACTAGCGGGAGGGCCCTAGGTGAGCAGTTCTTC. Full variable domain (remainder filled in from reference TRBV7-9 and TRBJ2-1): DTGVSQNPRHKITKRGQNVTFRCDPISEHNRLYWYRQTLGQGPEFLTYFQNEAQLEKSRLLSDRFSAERPKGSFSTLEIQRTEQGDSAMYLCASSPTSGRALGEQFFGPGTRLTVL.

The rearrangement uses TRBV5-6 and TRBJ1-2; D unclear. Germline V gives CDR1 SGHDT, CDR2 YYEEEE. Trimming shortened V by 4 bases and J by 4 bases, and 11 bases separated the two germline ends. This CDR3 has 13 residues. In nucleotides, the CDR3 is TGTGCCAGCAGCCCGCGGGCCGTCTATGGCTACACCTTC. This gives the protein CASSPRAVYGYTF. The complete variable domain, with remaining parts taken from reference TRBV5-6 and TRBJ1-2, reads DAGVTQSPTHLIKTRGQQVTLRCSPKSGHDTVSWYQQALGQGPQFIFQYYEEEERQRGNFPDRFSGHQFPNYSSELNVNALLLGDSALYLCASSPRAVYGYTFGSGTRLTVV.

V usage is TRBV6-5 and J usage is TRBJ1-2, with TRBD1 as a possible D gene (5 bases). There are 15 residues in the CDR3. The V gene's germline CDR1 is MNHEY and CDR2 SVGAGI. Trimming removed 7 bases from V and 3 bases from J, with 18 bases in between. CDR3 in DNA: TGTGCCAGCAAGGCTGATTGGGGGGACGACTATGGCTACACCTTC. Translation gives CASKADWGDDYGYTF.

The CDR3 bases are TGTGCCAGCACTGGACAGGGCTCAAACAATGAGCAGTTCTTC. It yields the protein CASTGQGSNNEQFF. The chain links TRBV18 to TRBJ2-1, with TRBD1 matching over 8 bases. Looked up from germline, CDR1 is KGHSH and CDR2 is LQKENI. This CDR3 has 14 residues. J was trimmed by 5 bases and V by 8 bases; bases with no gene match: 8.

In DNA form, the CDR3 reads TGTGCCAGCAGTAGAGCCGGGACAGGGTCGAATGGCTACACCTTC. This gives the protein CASSRAGTGSNGYTF. V usage is TRBV27 and J usage is TRBJ1-2; TRBD1 agrees at 9 bases. Looked up from germline, CDR1 is MNHEY and CDR2 is SMNVEV (reference sequence). The CDR3 covers 15 residues. The J segment lost 6 bases and the V segment lost 5 bases, leaving 10 bases of the junction unmatched.

The J gene is TRBJ1-1, the V gene TRBV7-9; D ambiguous. The CDR3 loop spans 14 amino acids. Between the trimmed V and J ends, which lost 3 bases and 5 bases, there was a span of 13 bases. Per germline, CDR1 SEHNR and CDR2 FQNEAQ (reference sequence). The CDR3 bases are TGTGCCAGCAGCTTCTCAGGTGGGAGGACTGAAGCTTTCTTT. It encodes CASSFSGGRTEAFF. Variable domain in full (rest from reference TRBV7-9 and TRBJ1-1): DTGVSQNPRHKITKRGQNVTFRCDPISEHNRLYWYRQTLGQGPEFLTYFQNEAQLEKSRLLSDRFSAERPKGSFSTLEIQRTEQGDSAMYLCASSFSGGRTEAFFGQGTRLTVV.

This rearrangement joins TRBV5-1 to TRBJ2-7; D perhaps matches TRBD1 (8 bases). CDR1 is SGHRS and CDR2 is YFSETQ in the germline V gene. V was shortened by 4 bases and J by 6 bases, with 20 bases between the two germline ends. The CDR3 contains 15 residues. This CDR3 is CASSNGQGRGVEQYF. The CDR3 bases are TGCGCCAGCAGCAACGGACAGGGTCGGGGGGTCGAGCAGTACTTC.

The chain recombines TRBV2 with TRBJ2-5, with 8 bases identical to TRBD2. Trimming cost V 7 bases and J 0 bases; bases outside gene matches: 4. Germline V CDR1 and CDR2: SNHLY, FYNNEI. The length of the CDR3 is 14 residues. CDR3: CASKTGGYQETQYF. CDR3 in DNA: TGTGCCAGCAAAACGGGAGGGTACCAAGAGACCCAGTACTTC.

The chain joins TRBV7-8 to TRBJ1-3; D remains ambiguous. The ends were cut back, 5 bases at V and 2 bases at J, with 13 bases in the middle. The CDR3 sequence is 15 residues long. Germline-derived CDR1 and CDR2 are SGHVS and FQNEAQ. For the CDR3, the DNA is TGTGCCAGCAGCGGCCGCATCTTCACTGGAAACACCATATATTTT. Translating gives CASSGRIFTGNTIYF.

This clone was detected once. The chain employs TRBV28 and TRBJ1-2; D uncertain. The CDR3 consists of 13 residues. CDR1 and CDR2 (germline): MDHEN, SYDVKM. Trimming pared 10 bases from V and 5 bases from J, leaving 17 bases between. The CDR3 DNA reads TGTGCCAACTCACCCGCCCGTGATTATGGCTACACCTTC. Translation: CANSPARDYGYTF.

This clone was observed once. The chain combines TRBV29-1 with TRBJ2-7, with TRBD2 identical over 11 bases. The germline gives CDR1 SQVTM, CDR2 ANQGSEA. The junction had 7 bases not matched to a gene; V was cut back by 6 bases and J by 0 bases. There are 15 residues in the CDR3. The CDR3 here is CSVRGLAGGSYEQYF. In DNA, the CDR3 is TGCAGCGTCAGGGGGCTAGCGGGAGGCTCCTACGAGCAGTACTTC.

The rearrangement joins TRBV5-1 to TRBJ1-5; 8 positions agree with TRBD1. J was trimmed by 6 bases and V by 4 bases; bases with no gene match: 3. The CDR3 has 13 residues. The V gene's germline CDR1 is SGHRS and CDR2 YFSETQ. The CDR3 here is CASSRTGRQPQHF. In DNA form, the CDR3 reads TGCGCCAGCAGCCGGACAGGGCGTCAGCCCCAGCATTTT.

The chain uses TRBV5-1 and TRBJ1-6; TRBD1 agrees at 8 bases. From germline, CDR1 is SGHRS and CDR2 YFSETQ. Trimming at V came to 4 bases and at J to 7 bases, leaving 4 bases not matched to a gene. This CDR3 region has 14 residues. The CDR3 DNA reads TGCGCCAGCAGCGTCGGGACAGGCAATTCACCCCTCCACTTT. This codes for CASSVGTGNSPLHF. The entire variable domain, with the rest obtained from reference TRBV5-1 and TRBJ1-6, is as follows: KAGVTQTPRYLIKTRGQQVTLSCSPISGHRSVSWYQQTPGQGLQFLFEYFSETQRNKGNFPGRFSGRQFSNSRSEMNVSTLELGDSALYLCASSVGTGNSPLHFGNGTRLTVT.

The chain couples TRBV6-5 to TRBJ1-1; 11 bases match TRBD1. This CDR3 has 15 amino acids. Germline-derived CDR1 and CDR2 are MNHEY and SVGAGI. The J segment lost 4 bases and the V segment lost 4 bases, leaving 5 bases of the junction unmatched. The CDR3 region is CASSSAGTGGTEAFF. The CDR3 DNA is TGTGCCAGCAGTTCGGCCGGGACAGGGGGCACTGAAGCTTTCTTT.

This chain uses TRBV6-1 with TRBJ1-5; D call uncertain. Germline-derived CDR1 and CDR2 are MNHNS and SASEGT. The CDR3 sequence is 13 residues long. Trimming took 3 bases from V and 5 from J, leaving 8 bases between them. The CDR3 loop is CASSDPGDQPQHF. CDR3 sequence (DNA): TGTGCCAGCAGTGACCCCGGGGATCAGCCCCAGCATTTT.

This clone occurred a few times. Sequence at one end of the junction differs from germline and may be a read error. The chain is built from TRBV19 and TRBJ1-1; D might be TRBD1 (6 bases). The CDR3 runs to 13 residues. Germline loops: CDR1 LNHDA, CDR2 SQIVND (reference sequence). The CDR3 is CASSLTFQGSYLF. CDR3 in DNA: TGTGCCAGTAGTCTCACATTCCAGGGGTCTTACCTCTTT. The full variable domain, completed using reference TRBV19 and TRBJ1-1, is DGGITQSPKYLFRKEGQNVTLSCEQNLNHDAMYWYRQDPGQGLRLIYYSQIVNDFQKGDIAEGYSVSREKKESFPLTVTSAQKNPTAFYLCASSLTFQGSYLFGQGTRLTVV.

The chain uses TRBV2 and TRBJ1-2, with D perhaps TRBD1 (6 bases). V lost 1 base and J 6 bases, leaving 12 bases between the germline ends. The germline gives CDR1 SNHLY, CDR2 FYNNEI. CDR3 size: 14 residues. CDR3 bases: TGTGCCAGCAGTGAAGTGAGGACAGCCCATGGCTACACCTTC. Amino acid sequence: CASSEVRTAHGYTF.

This clone was found a few times. CDR3 residues: CASRGPGPNTEAFF. CDR3 nucleotides: TGCGCCAGCAGGGGTCCAGGGCCAAACACTGAAGCTTTCTTT. This chain joins TRBV10-2 and TRBJ1-1; tentatively, D is TRBD1 (5 bases). V lost 6 bases and J lost 2, with 13 bases in between. This CDR3 region has 14 residues. Germline V CDR1 and CDR2: WSHSY, SAAADI.

The rearrangement uses TRBV19 and TRBJ2-5; 7 bases are shared with TRBD1. V lost 2 bases, J lost 2 bases, and 5 bases stayed unmatched. CDR1 and CDR2 (germline): LNHDA, SQIVND (reference sequence). The CDR3 consists of 15 residues. This CDR3 is CASSIRQGVQETQYF. In DNA, the CDR3 is TGTGCCAGTAGTATAAGACAGGGTGTTCAAGAGACCCAGTACTTC.

The gene calls are TRBV9 and TRBJ2-7; D gene unclear. The CDR3 totals 12 residues. Germline CDR1 and CDR2: SGDLS and YYNGEE. Trimming took off 6 bases at V and 6 bases at J, with 13 bases between the two ends. This CDR3 is CASNLESGEQYF. CDR3 nucleotides: TGTGCCAGCAACTTGGAGTCCGGCGAGCAGTACTTC.

CDR3 protein: CASSQVGSGGEQYF. In DNA, the CDR3 is TGCGCCAGCAGCCAAGTAGGGTCAGGGGGCGAGCAGTACTTC. The chain has TRBV4-1 and TRBJ2-7, with 7 bases that match TRBD1. CDR1 is MGHRA, CDR2 YSYEKL, per germline. After removal of 1 base from V and 6 bases from J, the junction contained 6 bases not matched to a gene. CDR3 length: 14 residues.

V gene TRBV6-8 combines with J gene TRBJ2-3; 8 bases fit TRBD2. The CDR3 loop spans 17 amino acids. Germline CDR1 and CDR2: MNHGY and SAAAGT. V gave up 0 bases and J gave up 3 bases; unmatched junction bases: 8. Here the CDR3 reads CASSYSFLAGVTDTQYF. The CDR3 DNA is TGTGCCAGCAGTTACTCGTTCCTAGCGGGCGTAACAGATACGCAGTATTTT.

The chain employs TRBV10-3 and TRBJ1-2; no clear D gene. V dropped 2 bases and J dropped 4 bases, with 11 bases sitting between them. Germline CDR1 reads ENHRY; CDR2 reads SYGVKD. The CDR3 is 14 amino acids. CDR3 coding DNA: TGTGCCATCAGTGAGGAGTACAGAAGCTATGGCTACACCTTC. Residues: CAISEEYRSYGYTF.

V gene TRBV13 combines with J gene TRBJ2-4; 12 nucleotides line up with TRBD1. Germline loops: CDR1 PRHDT, CDR2 FYEKMQ (reference sequence). This CDR3 has 16 amino acids. J gave up 7 bases and V 5 bases, and 9 bases lay outside the gene matches. As DNA, the CDR3 is TGTGCCAGCAGCCCGCCCGGGACAGGGGGCCCCAACATTCAGTACTTC. Protein product: CASSPPGTGGPNIQYF.

The rearrangement uses TRBV7-2 and TRBJ1-5, with D perhaps TRBD1 (5 bases). The CDR3 has 17 amino acids. V was trimmed by 8 bases and J by 0 bases, leaving 20 bases between them. CDR1 is SGHTA and CDR2 is FQGNSA in the germline V gene. In DNA, the CDR3 is TGTGCCAGCGCTACCCGGGGGGGATACAATAGCAATCAGCCCCAGCATTTT. This codes for CASATRGGYNSNQPQHF.